The T cell receptor (beta chain) described here comes from a study of T cell responses to AZD1222 COVID-19 vaccine (dated by TCRdb to about 2021). For the study in its entirety: AZD1222 recipients given second doses at about 4 weeks or at about 12 weeks were pooled, since spike-specific TCR depth and breadth were not found to differ between the two schedules. A total of about 240 trial participants underwent TCR sequencing, of whom about 200 received two doses of AZD1222 and some 26 received two doses of the MenACWY control vaccine. Trial participants were enrolled by age into subgroups of 18-55, 56-69 and 70-plus years, and roughly 150, 30 and 60 TCR-sequenced participants, respectively, were included in these subgroups.

The time point label, as the study defines it: baseline before first vaccination. The vaccinee samples were drawn from two UK trials, COV001 and COV002, one of which was a single-blind randomized controlled phase 2/3 trial testing AZD1222 (ChAdOx1 nCoV-19) in healthy adults. For TCRbeta chain sequencing, PBMC samples from trial participants were taken at day 0 and at day 28 after the second dose. This clone was seen a single time. No antigen is known for it. No base qualities exist here, and no much larger clone lies one base off it. General findings and caveats noted by the study authors: The 56-69-year group was small, and its depth increase did not reach significance, likely because of low power. Participants were mostly white British and included more females than males, and it was suggested by the authors that clonal diversity may have been underestimated. Because no samples from the day 14 peak response were available, repertoires could be characterized only after the peak T cell response. Epitopes outside the regions mutated in the B.1.351 and B.1.1.7 variants were reportedly recognized by nearly half of the unique spike-specific TCRs. After two AZD1222 doses, both the breadth and the depth of spike-specific TCRs were significantly higher than at day 0 and than in MenACWY recipients. CD4 TCRs associated with the vaccine covered the entire spike protein, and the dominant responses were in regions 160-218 and 743-854. Conclusions about previously exposed vaccinees are limited because only a handful of AZD1222 recipients were SARS-CoV-2 seropositive at baseline.

The CDR3 regions of human TCRbeta chains were subjected to immunosequencing. The original pipeline was this. TCRs in the repertoires were compared against a reference library of SARS-CoV-2-specific TCRs that had been generated with the MIRA antigen-specificity platform. Breadth meant the fraction of unique TCRs that were SARS-CoV-2-associated, whereas depth meant the fraction of total T cells that were SARS-CoV-2-associated. Each spike-specific TCR was assigned to its reactive spike region and to a CD4 or CD8 class using the MIRA data. Log10-transformed breadth and depth values were compared by one-way ANOVA with Sidak's multiple comparisons tests. In TCRdb, the immuneACCESS table is reduced to in-frame sequences with V and J assigned. These tables do not hold every clone; where another copy was compared, an unresolved V gene accounts for under half, and the others remain unexplained. Clonal size and the V and J genes are those of that table, whereas D and trimming came from the DNA. Counted in this sample were some 100,000 clones; 88% of them appeared once. Together, the top ten hold around 1.8% of the sample.

The sample in question was peripheral blood, obtained on day 0 of AZD1222 vaccination. The origin of this receptor is an adult in good health.

The CDR3 reads CASSIPLAGGDTGELFF. The base sequence is TGTGCCAGTAGTATTCCGCTAGCGGGAGGGGACACCGGGGAGCTGTTTTTT. The rearrangement combines TRBV19 with TRBJ2-2; a stretch of 12 junction bases matches TRBD2. The CDR3 starts with the cysteine, ends with the phenylalanine, and has 17 residues. Only the CDR3 part of the read is kept: 51 bases, read in frame from the first base. CDR1 LNHDA and CDR2 SQIVND are derived from the germline V gene (reference sequence). Clipping removes 3 bases from V and 3 bases from J, with 5 as the unmatched junction base count.